The TCR beta chain under discussion was sequenced for a study of CD8 T cells in ankylosing spondylitis. TCR beta libraries were made by quantitative 5'-RACE with molecular barcodes. TCRdb re-analysed the 5' RACE reads in MiXCR, keeping a single row per CDR3 protein. The sample contains approximately 35,000 distinct CDR3 sequences, 14% of which appear only once. Overall study results and limits: Fewer than ten highly homologous variants made up a TCR beta motif that seemed to typify ankylosing spondylitis blood. With a CD8+ phenotype, disease-linked clones were relatively rare in peripheral blood.

To note about this clonotype: The antigen remains unidentified.

CDR3 size: 15 residues. Trimming cost V 2 bases and J 3 bases; bases outside gene matches: 4. The chain couples TRBV12-3 or TRBV12-4 to TRBJ2-3; 8 bases agree with TRBD2. The source of this sequence is a male donor with ankylosing spondylitis or in good health (not recorded which). Sequenced input: blood. In DNA, the CDR3 is TGTGCCAGCAGTTTACGGGGGGGTCAGACAGATACGCAGTATTTT. Its protein is CASSLRGGQTDTQYF.